The 11 T cell receptor beta chains presented below share a single source sample, sequenced in a study of cytomegalovirus exposure and HLA in healthy donors. Primers: 60 Vbeta forward and 13 Jbeta reverse. Measured with immunoSEQ multiplex PCR; TCRdb has only the in-frame clones, and not every one. This sample yields 130,000 or so clones, of which around 80% are seen a single time; roughly 1.5% belongs to the top ten. The sequenced sample was PBMCs. These receptors all come from a woman aged 18-30 years in good health and CMV-seronegative.

This clone was seen a single time. This rearrangement joins TRBV19 to TRBJ2-5; D perhaps matches TRBD2 (6 bases). The CDR3 spans 15 residues. Germline V gives CDR1 LNHDA, CDR2 SQIVND (reference sequence). V shed 5 bases and J shed 1 base, with 14 bases lying between them. CDR3 protein: CASSQLGDSQETQYF. The CDR3 coding sequence is TGTGCCAGTAGTCAACTAGGGGACTCCCAAGAGACCCAGTACTTC.

The CDR3 nucleotides read TGTGCCAGTAGTCCCTCTCGGGGAGATACGCAGTATTTT. This encodes CASSPSRGDTQYF. The V and J genes are TRBV19 and TRBJ2-3; weak D call: TRBD2 (5 bases). The CDR3 length is 13 residues. The germline V gene encodes CDR1 LNHDA and CDR2 SQIVND (reference sequence). V lost 5 bases and J 5 bases, leaving 11 bases between the germline ends.

The chain uses TRBV7-9 and TRBJ2-2, with TRBD2 matching over 16 bases. Germline loops: CDR1 SEHNR, CDR2 FQNEAQ (reference sequence). This CDR3 contains 18 residues. Trimming took 5 bases from V and 2 from J; bases not matched to a gene: 5. CDR3: CASSPGLAGGPNTGELFF. CDR3 nucleotide sequence: TGTGCCAGCAGCCCGGGACTAGCGGGAGGGCCTAACACCGGGGAGCTGTTTTTT.

The chain uses TRBV2 and TRBJ2-3; the match to TRBD2 covers 8 bases. V shed 8 bases, J shed 1 base, and the junction held 11 bases outside the gene matches. Germline assignment: CDR1 SNHLY and CDR2 FYNNEI. The CDR3 extends over 16 amino acids. The CDR3 reads CASPLRAGGGTDTQYF. The CDR3 DNA reads TGTGCCAGCCCCCTTCGGGCGGGAGGCGGCACAGATACGCAGTATTTT.

This rearrangement joins TRBV5-6 to TRBJ2-5, with D perhaps matching TRBD1 (5 bases). CDR3 size: 13 residues. From germline, CDR1 is SGHDT and CDR2 YYEEEE. V was cut by 0 bases and J by 4 bases, with 7 bases left in between. CDR3: CASSLAGIETQYF. CDR3 coding DNA: TGTGCCAGCAGCTTGGCAGGGATAGAGACCCAGTACTTC.

The genes are TRBV30 and TRBJ2-7; 7 bases fit TRBD1. The CDR3 totals 13 residues. From germline, CDR1 is GTSNPN and CDR2 SVGIG (reference sequence). The trim removed 4 bases at V and 3 bases at J, leaving 6 bases unmatched. The CDR3 spells CAWTGDSIYEQYF. The DNA of the CDR3 is TGTGCCTGGACCGGGGACAGCATCTACGAGCAGTACTTC.

The chain uses TRBV5-1 and TRBJ2-7, with a tentative D call TRBD1 (6 bases). The CDR3 sequence is 14 residues long. Germline V gene data show CDR1 as SGHRS and CDR2 as YFSETQ. V gave up 1 base and J gave up 2 bases, with 10 bases separating them. CDR3 region: CASSLKEGAYEQYF. In nucleotides, the CDR3 is TGCGCCAGCAGCTTGAAAGAGGGGGCCTACGAGCAGTACTTC. Full variable domain (rest looked up from reference TRBV5-1 and TRBJ2-7): KAGVTQTPRYLIKTRGQQVTLSCSPISGHRSVSWYQQTPGQGLQFLFEYFSETQRNKGNFPGRFSGRQFSNSRSEMNVSTLELGDSALYLCASSLKEGAYEQYFGPGTRLTVT.

The chain combines TRBV9 with TRBJ2-3; D ambiguous. There are 14 residues in the CDR3. Trimming cost V 3 bases and J 2 bases, with 10 bases left between them. Germline CDR1 SGDLS, CDR2 YYNGEE. The CDR3 is CASSEQVTTDTQYF. For the CDR3, the DNA is TGTGCCAGCAGCGAGCAGGTAACCACAGATACGCAGTATTTT.

This chain links TRBV11-2 with TRBJ1-2; a possible D gene is TRBD1 (6 bases). The CDR3 spans 15 residues. V was cut by 1 base and J by 4 bases, with 13 bases left in between. CDR1 SGHAT and CDR2 FQNNGV come from the germline V gene. CDR3 nucleotide sequence: TGTGCCAGCAGCTTAGCCCGGACAGAACTCTATGGCTACACCTTC. It encodes CASSLARTELYGYTF.

This rearrangement joins TRBV18 to TRBJ1-3, with D uncertain. The V gene lost 0 bases and the J gene lost 3 bases, with 12 bases spanning the gap. The CDR3 covers 16 residues. The germline V gene has CDR1 KGHSH and CDR2 LQKENI. The CDR3 DNA is TGTGCCAGCTCACCACCCATAGACTCGGATGGAAACACCATATATTTT. Encoded protein: CASSPPIDSDGNTIYF.

CDR3 DNA sequence: TGTGCCAGCAGCTTGAACGAGGTCACTGAAGCTTTCTTT. Residues: CASSLNEVTEAFF. The chain links TRBV7-9 to TRBJ1-1; D is uncertain. V shed 3 bases and J shed 4 bases, with 9 bases lying between them. From germline, CDR1 is SEHNR and CDR2 FQNEAQ (reference sequence). This CDR3 is 13 amino acids long.